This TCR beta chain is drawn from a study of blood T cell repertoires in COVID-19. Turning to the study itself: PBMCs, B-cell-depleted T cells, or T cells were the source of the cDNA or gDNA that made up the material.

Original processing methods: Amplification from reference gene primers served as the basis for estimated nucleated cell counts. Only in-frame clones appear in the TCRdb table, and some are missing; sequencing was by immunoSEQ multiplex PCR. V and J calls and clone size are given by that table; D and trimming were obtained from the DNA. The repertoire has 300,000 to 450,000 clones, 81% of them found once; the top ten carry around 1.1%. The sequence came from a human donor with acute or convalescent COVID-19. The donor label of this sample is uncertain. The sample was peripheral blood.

In DNA, the CDR3 is TGTGCCAGTAGTCAATACAATGAGCAGTTCTTC. It encodes CASSQYNEQFF. The chain carries TRBV19 and TRBJ2-1; no clear D gene. CDR3 size: 11 residues. Deletions cut 5 bases from V and 4 bases from J, with 3 bases between. CDR1 and CDR2 (germline): LNHDA, SQIVND (reference sequence).